Sequencing of this T cell receptor beta chain was carried out in a study of T-cell reconstitution after alpha-beta-depleted transplantation in children. Germline CDR1 is SGHTA and CDR2 is FQGNSA. Trimming left V 2 bases short and J 2 bases short, with 12 bases between. The CDR3 contains 15 residues. It was with unique molecular identifiers that the TCRbeta library was prepared. MiXCR was run by TCRdb on the PCR reads, yielding one entry per CDR3 protein. The sample consists of 300,000 to 400,000 distinct CDR3 sequences, about 14% of them appearing once. Sequenced here: PBMCs, sampled from the stem cell graft. V and J are TRBV7-2 and TRBJ2-5, with D tentatively TRBD2 (6 bases). This TCR was recovered from a human donor who donated a stem cell graft to a child with Fanconi anemia. The CDR3 here is CASSLSRELQETQYF. As DNA, the CDR3 is TGTGCCAGCAGCTTATCACGGGAGCTACAAGAGACCCAGTACTTC.